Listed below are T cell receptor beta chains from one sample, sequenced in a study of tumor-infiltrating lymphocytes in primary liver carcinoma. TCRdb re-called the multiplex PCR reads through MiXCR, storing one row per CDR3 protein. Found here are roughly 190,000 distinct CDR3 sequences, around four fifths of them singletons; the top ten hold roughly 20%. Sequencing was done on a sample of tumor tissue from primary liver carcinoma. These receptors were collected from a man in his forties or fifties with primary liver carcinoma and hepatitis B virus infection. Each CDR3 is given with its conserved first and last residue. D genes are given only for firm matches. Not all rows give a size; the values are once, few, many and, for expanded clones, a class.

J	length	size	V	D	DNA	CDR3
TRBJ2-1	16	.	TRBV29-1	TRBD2	TGCAGCGTCGTTGGACTAGCGGGTCCGACCTACAATGAGCAGTTCTTC	CSVVGLAGPTYNEQFF
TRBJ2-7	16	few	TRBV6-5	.	TGTGCCAGCAGTTACCGAGGTAGGGGACATACCTACGAGCAGTACTTC	CASSYRGRGHTYEQYF
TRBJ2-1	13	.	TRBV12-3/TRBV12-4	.	TGTGCCAGCCACCGGGGGACGGGCAATGAGCATTTCTTC	CASHRGTGNEHFF
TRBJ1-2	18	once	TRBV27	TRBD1	TGTGCCAGCAGCAAAGGGACAGACTTCAGTTTGGCTAACTATGGCTACACCTTC	CASSKGTDFSLANYGYTF
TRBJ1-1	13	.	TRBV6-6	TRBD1	TGTGCCGGCAGCACAGGGGATACTACTGAAGCTTTCTTT	CAGSTGDTTEAFF
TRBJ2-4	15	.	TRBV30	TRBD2	TGTGCCTGGAGTGTACTGACTAGCGGGAGAGACATTCAGTACTTC	CAWSVLTSGRDIQYF
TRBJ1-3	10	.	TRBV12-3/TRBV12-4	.	TGTGCCAACTCGACGAACACCATATATTTT	CANSTNTIYF
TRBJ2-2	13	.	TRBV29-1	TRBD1	TGCAGCGCCAAGACAGGGGGGAGTGGAGAGCTGTCTTTT	CSAKTGGSGELSF
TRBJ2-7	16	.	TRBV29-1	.	TGCAGCGCCATGACATCTGGGACTGGCATTCCCTACGAGCGGTACTTC	CSAMTSGTGIPYERYF
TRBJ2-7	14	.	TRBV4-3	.	TGCGCCAGGAGCCCAATTACAGGGCCCTACGAGCAGTACTTC	CARSPITGPYEQYF
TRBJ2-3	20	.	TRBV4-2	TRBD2	TGTGCCAGCAGCCATCTCCATGGGACTAGCGGGAGCGAACGCACAGATACGAAGTATTTT	CASSHLHGTSGSERTDTKYF
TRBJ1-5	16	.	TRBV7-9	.	TGTGCCAGCAGCCCGGGGCAGGGAGATAGCAATCAGCACCAGCATTTT	CASSPGQGDSNQHQHF
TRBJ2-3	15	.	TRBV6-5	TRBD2	TGTGTCAGCAACCTAGGACCAGCGGGAACAGATACGCAATATTTT	CVSNLGPAGTDTQYF
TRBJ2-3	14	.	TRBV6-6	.	TGTGCCAGGAGTCGGGATAGGGAAGCAGATACGCAGTATTTT	CARSRDREADTQYF
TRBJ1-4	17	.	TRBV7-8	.	TGTGCCAGCAGCTTATGGGGCCGTCGCCGTCCTAATAAAAAATTGTTTTTT	CASSLWGRRRPNKKLFF
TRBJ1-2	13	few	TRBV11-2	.	TGTGCCAGCAGCATCGGCAGGGGTGGAGGCTACACCTTC	CASSIGRGGGYTF
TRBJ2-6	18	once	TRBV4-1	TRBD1	TGCGCCAGCAGCCAACGGGGACAGGGTGTCGGAGGGGCCAACGCCCTGACTTTC	CASSQRGQGVGGANALTF
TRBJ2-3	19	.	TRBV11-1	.	TGTGCCGGCAGCTCTGGGGGAAGCTCTGTTGGGGCCAGCACAGATACGCAGTATTTT	CAGSSGGSSVGASTDTQYF
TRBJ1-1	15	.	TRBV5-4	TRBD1	TGTGCCAGGAGCTTGCGACAGGGCGGGGACACTGAATCTTTCTTT	CARSLRQGGDTESFF
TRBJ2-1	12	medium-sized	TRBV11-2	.	TGTGCCAGCAGCTTAGGTGGTCTTGAGCAGTTCTTC	CASSLGGLEQFF
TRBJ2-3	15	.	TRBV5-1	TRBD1	TGCGCCAGCAGCCCCCGACAGGGACCCACAGATACGCAGTATTTT	CASSPRQGPTDTQYF
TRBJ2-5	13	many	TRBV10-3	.	TGTGCCATCAGTAACCGAGGACGAGAGACCCAGTACTTC	CAISNRGRETQYF
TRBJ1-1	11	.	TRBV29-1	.	TGCAGCGTTGGGAGGAGAGGTGAAGCTTTCTTT	CSVGRRGEAFF
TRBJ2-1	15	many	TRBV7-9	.	TGTGCCAGCAGCTCCAAAGGGGTTAGAAACAATGAGCAGTTCTTC	CASSSKGVRNNEQFF
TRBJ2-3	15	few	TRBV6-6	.	TGTACCAGCGCGCGGAGCCTGGCTAGCACAGATACGCAATATTTT	CTSARSLASTDTQYF
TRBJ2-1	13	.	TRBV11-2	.	TGTGCCAGTAGTTCAGAATCATACAATGAGCAGTTCTTC	CASSSESYNEQFF
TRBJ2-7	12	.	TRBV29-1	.	TGCAGCGTTGAAGGAACCCAATACGAGCAGTACTTC	CSVEGTQYEQYF
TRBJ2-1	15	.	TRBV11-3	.	TGTGCCAGCAGCTCCCTCATTGGTGAGAGCAATGAGCAGTTCTTC	CASSSLIGESNEQFF
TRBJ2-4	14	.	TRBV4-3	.	TGCGCCAGCAGCCAAGAGTTTCGAATGGGCACTCAGTACTTC	CASSQEFRMGTQYF
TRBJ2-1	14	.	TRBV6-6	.	TGTGCCAGCAGTTCCCGGACTACCCCCCTCAGGCAGTTATTC	CASSSRTTPLRQLF
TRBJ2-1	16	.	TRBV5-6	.	TGTGGCAGCAGCTTGGTTGAGGGAGCTGGGGGCAATGAGCAGTTCTTC	CGSSLVEGAGGNEQFF
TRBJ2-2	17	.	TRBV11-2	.	TGTGCCAGCAGATTAGATCATCGGGCTAGGGACACGGGGGAGCTGTTTTTT	CASRLDHRARDTGELFF
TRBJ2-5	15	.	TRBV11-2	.	TGTGCTAGCATTCCTTGGACTGGTCCCGCGGAGACCCAGTACTTC	CASIPWTGPAETQYF
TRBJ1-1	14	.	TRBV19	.	TGTGCCTGTAGCACAGACGGACTGTGGGCGCAAGCTTTCTTT	CACSTDGLWAQAFF
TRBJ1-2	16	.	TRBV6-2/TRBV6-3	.	TGTGCCATTGGTCCGAGTGGAACCTTTACATTCTATGGCTACACCTTC	CAIGPSGTFTFYGYTF
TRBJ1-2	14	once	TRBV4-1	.	TGCGTTAGCAGCCAAGTTTCGGAGTCTTATGGCTACACCTTC	CVSSQVSESYGYTF
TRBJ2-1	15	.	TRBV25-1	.	TGTGCCAGCAATGAATCAGGCAAAACCTACAATAAGCAGTTCTTC	CASNESGKTYNKQFF
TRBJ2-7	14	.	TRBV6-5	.	TGTGCCAGCAGTTACGGGATAGGGGTATACCAGCAGTACTTC	CASSYGIGVYQQYF
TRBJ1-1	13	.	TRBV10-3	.	TGTGCCGTCACGAGTGGGGAGAACACTGAAGCATTCTTT	CAVTSGENTEAFF
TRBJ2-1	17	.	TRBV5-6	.	TGTGTCAGCAGCTTGGGATTCGGCTCATCAGGATACAATGAGCAGTTCTTC	CVSSLGFGSSGYNEQFF
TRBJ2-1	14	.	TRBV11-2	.	TGTGCTACCAGCTTTAACAGGAACTCCTACGAGCAGTTCTTC	CATSFNRNSYEQFF
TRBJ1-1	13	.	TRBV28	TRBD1	TGTGCCATAGGACAGGGGACGAACAATGAAGCTTTCTTT	CAIGQGTNNEAFF
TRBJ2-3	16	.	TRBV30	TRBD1	TGTGCCTGGAGTGGGAGAGCAGGGGGCAGAACAGATACTAAGTATTTT	CAWSGRAGGRTDTKYF
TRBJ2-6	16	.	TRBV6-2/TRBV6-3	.	TGTGTCAGCAGTTACGCGGGGCTCTCTGGGGCCAACGTCCTGTCTTTC	CVSSYAGLSGANVLSF
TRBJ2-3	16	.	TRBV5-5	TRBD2	TGTGCCAGCAGCTTGATAGCGGGAACCGCCAGAGATACACAGTATTTT	CASSLIAGTARDTQYF
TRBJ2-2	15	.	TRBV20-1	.	TGCAGTGCTACCCCGGGAGAGACCCACACCGGGGAGCTGTTTTTT	CSATPGETHTGELFF
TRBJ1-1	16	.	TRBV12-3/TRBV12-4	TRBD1	TGTGCCAGCAGCCCCCATCCTGGGACAGCGAACATTGAAGCTTTCTTC	CASSPHPGTANIEAFF
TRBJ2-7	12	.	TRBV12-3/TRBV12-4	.	TGTGCCAGCAGAGACCAGGGATACAAGCTGTACTTC	CASRDQGYKLYF
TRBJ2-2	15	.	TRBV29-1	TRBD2	TGCAGCGCTGGGACTAGCGCGGCGAACGCCGGGGAGCTGTTTTTC	CSAGTSAANAGELFF
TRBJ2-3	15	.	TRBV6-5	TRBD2	TGTACCAGCAACCCAGTGCTAGCGGGAACAGATACGCAGTATTTT	CTSNPVLAGTDTQYF
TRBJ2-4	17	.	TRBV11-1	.	TGTGCCAGCAGCTTTCCCGAGACTAGTGGGAGAAAAAACATTCAGTACTTC	CASSFPETSGRKNIQYF
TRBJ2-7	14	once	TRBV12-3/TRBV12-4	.	TGTACCAGCAGTTTAACGGGGGAACGTCCTATTCCTTACTTC	CTSSLTGERPIPYF
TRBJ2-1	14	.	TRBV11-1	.	TGTGCCTGCAGCTTAGAAGACTCCTACAATGAGCAGTTATTC	CACSLEDSYNEQLF
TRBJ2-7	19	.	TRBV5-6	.	TGTGCCAGCAGCGCCACAGGTGCCCGCGAGGGGCAGAACTCCTACAAGCAGTACTTC	CASSATGAREGQNSYKQYF
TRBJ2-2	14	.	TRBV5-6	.	TGTGCCAGCAGCTTGGGTCCGAGCACCGGGGAACTGTTTTTT	CASSLGPSTGELFF
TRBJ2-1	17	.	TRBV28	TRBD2	TGTGCCAGCAGTCTCCGGACTAGCGGGAGTTCCTACAATGAGCAGTCCTTC	CASSLRTSGSSYNEQSF
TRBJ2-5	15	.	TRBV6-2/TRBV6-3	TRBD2	TGTGCCAGCAGCCCCCCGCTAGCGGGCGGAGAGACCCAGTATTTC	CASSPPLAGGETQYF
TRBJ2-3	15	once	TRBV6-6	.	TGTGCCAGCAGCCTTAGCGGGAAGGGGGCAGATACGCAGTATTTC	CASSLSGKGADTQYF
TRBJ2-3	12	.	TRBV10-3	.	TGTGCCTATGGTAATGAGATAGATACACAGTATTTT	CAYGNEIDTQYF
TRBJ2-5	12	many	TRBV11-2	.	TGTGCCAGTGGACAGTCTCAAGAGACCCAGTACTTC	CASGQSQETQYF